The text below deals with one T cell receptor beta chain. Its specificity is not known. The record originates from a study of identical twins. The authors used template switching to add a universal primer site and gave cDNA unique molecular identifiers. MiXCR, applied by TCRdb to the 5' RACE reads, yields one record per CDR3 protein. The sample holds fewer than 650,000 distinct CDR3 sequences, about 7.6% seen once. Study observations and caveats: Among out-of-frame alpha sequences shared by twins, low generation probability occurred in excess.

The data were also submitted as part of a second study, on yellow fever vaccine responses in identical twins.

This TCR came from a woman younger than 35 in good health. Specimen: PBMCs.

The CDR3 DNA follows: TGTGCCAGCAGCTTGGGGGACAGAAATAATGAAAAACTGTTTTTT. It codes for CASSLGDRNNEKLFF. The chain employs TRBV5-5 and TRBJ1-4; 7 bases agree with TRBD1. CDR1 is SGHKS, CDR2 YYEKEE, per germline (reference sequence). The CDR3 runs 15 residues. V gave up 0 bases and J gave up 4 bases; unmatched junction bases: 3. Looking up the rest from reference TRBV5-5 and TRBJ1-4 gives the full variable domain: DAGVTQSPTHLIKTRGQQVTLRCSPISGHKSVSWYQQVLGQGPQFIFQYYEKEERGRGNFPDRFSARQFPNYSSELNVNALLLGDSALYLCASSLGDRNNEKLFFGSGTQLSVL.